This record covers a single T cell receptor beta chain. What it binds is not known. TCRdb processed the 5' RACE reads anew with MiXCR; each CDR3 protein has one entry. This sample has around 480,000 distinct CDR3 sequences, with more than 13% found just once. The sample comes from a study of identical twins. General study results and limits: Rather than following the same donors, the conclusions depended on cross-sectional statistical analysis.

Per the germline V gene, CDR1 is SQVTM and CDR2 is ANQGSEA. The CDR3 totals 12 residues. V gave up 5 bases and J gave up 5 bases, with 11 bases separating them. The sample also formed part of further work on yellow fever vaccine responses in identical twins.

Specimen: CD4+ T cells sorted from blood. The TCR was taken from a woman aged 18 to 35 in good health. The V and J genes are TRBV29-1 and TRBJ2-3, with D perhaps TRBD1 (6 bases). CDR3 amino acids: CSVSQGLDTQYF. In nucleotides, the CDR3 is TGCAGCGTTTCCCAGGGGCTAGATACGCAGTATTTT.